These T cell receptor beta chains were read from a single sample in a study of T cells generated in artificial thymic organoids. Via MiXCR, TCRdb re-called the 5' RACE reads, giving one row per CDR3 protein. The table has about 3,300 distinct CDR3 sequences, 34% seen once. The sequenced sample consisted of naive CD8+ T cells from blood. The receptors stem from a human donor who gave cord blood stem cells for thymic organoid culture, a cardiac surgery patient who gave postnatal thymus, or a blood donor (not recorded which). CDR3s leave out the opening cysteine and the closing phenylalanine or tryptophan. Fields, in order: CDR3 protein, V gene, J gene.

CDR3aa: ASSYFAGSGELF
v_gene: TRBV6-5
j_gene: TRBJ2-2

CDR3aa: ASIQGAYGTDTQY
v_gene: TRBV2
j_gene: TRBJ2-3

CDR3aa: ASSSQGVGTEAF
v_gene: TRBV28
j_gene: TRBJ1-1

CDR3aa: SVILSAGLFGGNTIY
v_gene: TRBV29-1
j_gene: TRBJ1-3

CDR3aa: AISGGQGETQY
v_gene: TRBV10-3
j_gene: TRBJ2-5

CDR3aa: ASSLDVLNEKLF
v_gene: TRBV5-4
j_gene: TRBJ1-4

CDR3aa: ASSLVAEETQY
v_gene: TRBV7-9
j_gene: TRBJ2-5

CDR3aa: ASSRPIIPGTGELF
v_gene: TRBV7-9
j_gene: TRBJ2-2

CDR3aa: ASSLSAGVQPQH
v_gene: TRBV11-2
j_gene: TRBJ1-5

CDR3aa: ASSARGGSGGEQY
v_gene: TRBV4-3
j_gene: TRBJ2-7

CDR3aa: ASSSRTGEDYGYT
v_gene: TRBV27
j_gene: TRBJ1-2

CDR3aa: ASRALLAGKTQY
v_gene: TRBV12-3/TRBV12-4
j_gene: TRBJ2-5

CDR3aa: ASSYTLAGRETQY
v_gene: TRBV13
j_gene: TRBJ2-5

CDR3aa: ASSPGRADIQY
v_gene: TRBV9
j_gene: TRBJ2-4

CDR3aa: ATSDFTSGGGTDTQY
v_gene: TRBV24-1
j_gene: TRBJ2-3

CDR3aa: ASSKRHPLKLQAQRQKQF
v_gene: TRBV21-1
j_gene: TRBJ2-1

CDR3aa: ASRDSGTDTQY
v_gene: TRBV25-1
j_gene: TRBJ2-3

CDR3aa: ASTRDSSYEQY
v_gene: TRBV10-2
j_gene: TRBJ2-7

CDR3aa: ASSYGLAGTDTQY
v_gene: TRBV7-6
j_gene: TRBJ2-3

CDR3aa: AINLRDTNYNEQF
v_gene: TRBV10-3
j_gene: TRBJ2-1

CDR3aa: ASSFGGYEQY
v_gene: TRBV12-3/TRBV12-4
j_gene: TRBJ2-7

CDR3aa: GVEGGQVPYNEQF
v_gene: TRBV29-1
j_gene: TRBJ2-1

CDR3aa: ASGDRGLLSNQPQH
v_gene: TRBV12-3/TRBV12-4
j_gene: TRBJ1-5

CDR3aa: ASSSSDREGADTQY
v_gene: TRBV12-3/TRBV12-4
j_gene: TRBJ2-3

CDR3aa: ASSLWTSGSVNEQF
v_gene: TRBV5-1
j_gene: TRBJ2-1

CDR3aa: ASSNGRNPGDEQY
v_gene: TRBV25-1
j_gene: TRBJ2-7

CDR3aa: ASSQGLGTSYEQY
v_gene: TRBV3-1
j_gene: TRBJ2-7

CDR3aa: ASSLPGGNQPQH
v_gene: TRBV12-3/TRBV12-4
j_gene: TRBJ1-5

CDR3aa: ASSFGEFPYELF
v_gene: TRBV27
j_gene: TRBJ2-2

CDR3aa: ASSPDGLTDTQY
v_gene: TRBV3-1
j_gene: TRBJ2-3

CDR3aa: SVEIAGTHSYEQY
v_gene: TRBV29-1
j_gene: TRBJ2-7

CDR3aa: ASSGQQDYTQY
v_gene: TRBV2
j_gene: TRBJ2-3

CDR3aa: ASSYSPWTGGETHY
v_gene: TRBV6-2/TRBV6-3
j_gene: TRBJ2-5

CDR3aa: AGGGGTGELF
v_gene: TRBV12-3/TRBV12-4
j_gene: TRBJ2-2

CDR3aa: SARFRVFGDAQY
v_gene: TRBV20-1
j_gene: TRBJ2-3

CDR3aa: ASSTNYGYT
v_gene: TRBV6-2/TRBV6-3
j_gene: TRBJ1-2

CDR3aa: ASSQDGTDWPYEQY
v_gene: TRBV14
j_gene: TRBJ2-7